This T cell receptor (beta chain) was recovered during a study of OX40 agonist ivuxolimab in advanced cancers. Clones were read by immunoSEQ multiplex PCR, and TCRdb kept only the in-frame ones, dropping some. The table lists approximately 54,000 clones, roughly 90% of them singletons. This CDR3 is 16 amino acids long. Trimming removed 10 bases from V and 2 bases from J, with 23 bases in between. The V gene's germline CDR1 is SNHLY and CDR2 FYNNEI. The V call is TRBV2, the J call TRBJ1-2; possible D gene TRBD1, 5 bases. This TCR was sampled from an adult with an advanced solid tumor such as melanoma, head and neck, liver or kidney cancer. This specimen was CD4+ or CD8+ T cells sorted from blood, taken in a trial of the OX40 agonist ivuxolimab. The CDR3, as DNA: TGTGCCAACCCTGGGGCTCACGGAGCGCCCAACTATGGCTACACCTTC. Protein product: CANPGAHGAPNYGYTF.